This T cell receptor beta chain was sequenced during a study of cytomegalovirus exposure and HLA in healthy donors. Turning to this clone: The antigen is not known.

Produced via immunoSEQ multiplex PCR; TCRdb's table is partial and in-frame only. The sample lists 220,000 or so clones; around four fifths were seen once. V gave up 8 bases and J gave up 6 bases; unmatched junction bases: 0. The CDR3 runs 12 residues. In germline, CDR1 is LNHNV, CDR2 YYDKDF (reference sequence). Findings and caveats of the study: Cytomegalovirus association was assigned to 170 or so TCR beta chains. A few chains linked to CMV were shown in vitro to be specific for CMV antigens.

The source is a woman under 30 in good health and CMV-seronegative. This chain links TRBV15 with TRBJ1-4; 10 bases map to TRBD1. Material: PBMCs. CDR3 in DNA: TGTGCCACCGGGACAGGGGATGAAAAACTGTTTTTT. It yields the protein CATGTGDEKLFF.